This TCR beta chain is drawn from a study of blood T cell repertoires in COVID-19. On the study more broadly: COVID-19 samples, acute and convalescent, were from the United States, Italy and Spain.

This clone was seen a few times. CDR3 length: 17 amino acids. Germline V gives CDR1 SGHRS, CDR2 YFSETQ. Trimming removed 4 bases from V and 2 bases from J; junction bases left unmatched: 11. In the authors' workflow: Using reference gene primer amplification, nucleated cell counts were estimated. Profiled with immunoSEQ multiplex PCR; TCRdb holds only in-frame clones, not every one. Clone size and the V and J calls come from that table; the DNA yielded D and trimming. The data contain 310,000 or so clones, 70% to 90% of them singletons. The chain combines TRBV5-1 with TRBJ2-3; 9 bases line up with TRBD2. This TCR was sampled from a woman aged 45-65 years with active or convalescent COVID-19. Material: peripheral blood. CDR3 nucleotides: TGCGCCAGCAGCCGAGCTATCGGGACTAGCTCCACAGATACGCAGTATTTT. It specifies CASSRAIGTSSTDTQYF. Based on the CDR3 plus reference TRBV5-1 and TRBJ2-3, the full variable domain is KAGVTQTPRYLIKTRGQQVTLSCSPISGHRSVSWYQQTPGQGLQFLFEYFSETQRNKGNFPGRFSGRQFSNSRSEMNVSTLELGDSALYLCASSRAIGTSSTDTQYFGPGTRLTVL.